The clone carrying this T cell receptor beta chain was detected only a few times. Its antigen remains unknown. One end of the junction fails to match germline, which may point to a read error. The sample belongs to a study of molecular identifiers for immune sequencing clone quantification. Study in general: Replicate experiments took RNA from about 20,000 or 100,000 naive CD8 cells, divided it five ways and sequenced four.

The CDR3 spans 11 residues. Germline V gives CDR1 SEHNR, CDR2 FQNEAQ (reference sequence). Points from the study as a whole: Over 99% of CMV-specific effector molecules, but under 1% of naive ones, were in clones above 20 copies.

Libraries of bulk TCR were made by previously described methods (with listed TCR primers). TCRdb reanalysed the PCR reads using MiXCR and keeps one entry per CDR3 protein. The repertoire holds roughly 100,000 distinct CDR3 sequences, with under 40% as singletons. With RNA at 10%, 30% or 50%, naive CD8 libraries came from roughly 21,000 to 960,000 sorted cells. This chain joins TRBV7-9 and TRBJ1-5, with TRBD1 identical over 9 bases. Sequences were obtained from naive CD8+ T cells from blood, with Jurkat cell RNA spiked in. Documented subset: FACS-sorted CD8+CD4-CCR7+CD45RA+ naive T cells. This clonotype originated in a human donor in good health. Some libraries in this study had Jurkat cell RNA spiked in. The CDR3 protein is CASSLLRTGDF. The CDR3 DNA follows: TGTGCCAGCAGCTTACTCAGGACAGGGGATTTT.